The source of this T cell receptor (beta chain) is a study of cytomegalovirus exposure and HLA in healthy donors. Study results and limitations: At a 0.05 false discovery rate, a later analysis found 18,000 or so TCR beta sequences to be associated with HLA alleles. A few V segments could not be told apart, such as TRBV6-2 and TRBV6-3, and were left out. For TCR beta chains, V- and J-gene trimming was later linked to a missense DCLRE1C variant. In an earlier analysis, productive rearrangement rates for most beta V segments clustered near 87% or 30%.

From germline, CDR1 is SGHTA and CDR2 FQGNSA. V trimming: 2 bases; J trimming: 6 bases; junction bases outside the gene matches: 3. The CDR3 is made up of 14 amino acids. 60 Vbeta and 13 Jbeta primers were used in PCR. Clones were sequenced by immunoSEQ multiplex PCR, and TCRdb holds only the in-frame ones, with some missing. Of fewer than 150,000 clones in the sample, 65% to 70% were seen once. This clone came up a few times. Its target is not known. Sequencing input: PBMCs. This TCR was recovered from a human donor in good health. The rearrangement uses TRBV7-2 and TRBJ2-1; the match to TRBD2 covers 8 bases. As DNA, the CDR3 is TGTGCCAGCAGCTTAAGCGGGAGCCTCAATGAGCAGTTCTTC. It codes for CASSLSGSLNEQFF. The variable domain in full, with the rest retrieved from reference TRBV7-2 and TRBJ2-1, is GAGVSQSPSNKVTEKGKDVELRCDPISGHTALYWYRQSLGQGLEFLIYFQGNSAPDKSGLPSDRFSAERTGGSVSTLTIQRTQQEDSAVYLCASSLSGSLNEQFFGPGTRLTVL.